Listed below are T cell receptor beta chains from one sample, sequenced in a study of T-cell reconstitution after alpha-beta-depleted transplantation in children. Each CDR3 protein gets one entry after TCRdb re-called the PCR reads with MiXCR. The table has around 500,000 distinct CDR3 sequences, under 15% seen once; the top ten hold around 5.6%. This material consisted of PBMCs from the stem cell graft donor, taken from the stem cell graft. The receptors derive from a human donor who donated a stem cell graft to a child with combined immunodeficiency. CDR3s include the opening cysteine and the closing phenylalanine or tryptophan. A D gene is named only where the DNA matches it firmly. Clone size appears in some rows only: once, few, many, or a class for an expanded clone.

j_call: TRBJ2-7; clone_size: few; d_call: TRBD1; v_call: TRBV15; cdr3_nt: TGTGCCACCAGCAGTGGGACAGGGATTCTCGAGCAGTACTTC; cdr3_aa: CATSSGTGILEQYF
j_call: TRBJ2-7; clone_size: -; d_call: TRBD1; v_call: TRBV28; cdr3_nt: TGTGCCAGCAGTTTACAGGGGGCCGCCGAGCAGTACTTC; cdr3_aa: CASSLQGAAEQYF
j_call: TRBJ2-3; clone_size: -; d_call: TRBD2; v_call: TRBV4-3; cdr3_nt: TGCGCCAGCAGCCAAGGTATAGCGGGAGCCTTCACAGATACGCAGTATTTT; cdr3_aa: CASSQGIAGAFTDTQYF
j_call: TRBJ2-7; clone_size: few; d_call: TRBD2; v_call: TRBV7-2; cdr3_nt: TGTGCCAGCAGCTTAGCAGAAAGCCTACTAGCGGAACGCTACGAGCAGTACTTC; cdr3_aa: CASSLAESLLAERYEQYF
j_call: TRBJ2-3; clone_size: -; d_call: TRBD1; v_call: TRBV12-3/TRBV12-4; cdr3_nt: TGTGCCAGCAGTGCCCGGACAGGGGAGAAGTTAAATACGCAGTATTTT; cdr3_aa: CASSARTGEKLNTQYF
j_call: TRBJ1-2; clone_size: few; d_call: TRBD1; v_call: TRBV2; cdr3_nt: TGTGCCAGCAGGTTGGAGACAGGGAACTATGGCTACACCTTC; cdr3_aa: CASRLETGNYGYTF
j_call: TRBJ1-3; clone_size: few; d_call: -; v_call: TRBV6-2/TRBV6-3; cdr3_nt: TGTGCCAGCAGTTACGGTCGCTCTGGAAACACCATATATTTT; cdr3_aa: CASSYGRSGNTIYF
j_call: TRBJ1-4; clone_size: many; d_call: -; v_call: TRBV4-3; cdr3_nt: TGCGCCAGCAGCCAAGATTGGGGGGAAGGGTCAAAGGAAAAACTGTTTTTT; cdr3_aa: CASSQDWGEGSKEKLFF
j_call: TRBJ2-1; clone_size: -; d_call: TRBD2; v_call: TRBV5-1; cdr3_nt: TGCGCCAGCAGCGTTAGCGGGGGGGCTTTCTATGAGCAGTTCTTC; cdr3_aa: CASSVSGGAFYEQFF
j_call: TRBJ2-1; clone_size: many; d_call: -; v_call: TRBV9; cdr3_nt: TGTGCCAGCAGCGTAGAATGGACAGGAGGGGTACACGGTGAGCAGTTCTTC; cdr3_aa: CASSVEWTGGVHGEQFF
j_call: TRBJ1-5; clone_size: few; d_call: -; v_call: TRBV10-3; cdr3_nt: TGTGCCACCCGGTCAAGCAATCAGCCCCAGCATTTT; cdr3_aa: CATRSSNQPQHF
j_call: TRBJ2-2; clone_size: many; d_call: -; v_call: TRBV7-8; cdr3_nt: TGTGCCAGCAGCTTAGTTCGGGGTAACACCGGGGAGCTGTTTTTT; cdr3_aa: CASSLVRGNTGELFF
j_call: TRBJ2-5; clone_size: -; d_call: TRBD2; v_call: TRBV7-7; cdr3_nt: TGTGCCAGCAGCTTAGATGGGGCTAGCGGGAGAGAGACCCAGTACTTC; cdr3_aa: CASSLDGASGRETQYF
j_call: TRBJ1-4; clone_size: -; d_call: -; v_call: TRBV3-1; cdr3_nt: TGTGCCAGCAGCCAGGCAGGGGAGGAAAAACTGTTTTTT; cdr3_aa: CASSQAGEEKLFF
j_call: TRBJ1-5; clone_size: -; d_call: -; v_call: TRBV2; cdr3_nt: TGTGCCAGCAGTGCGGGACTCAATAGCAATCAGCCCCAGCATTTT; cdr3_aa: CASSAGLNSNQPQHF
j_call: TRBJ2-2; clone_size: many; d_call: -; v_call: TRBV9; cdr3_nt: TGTGCCAGCAGGACGATAATGGACACCGGGGAGCTGTTTTTT; cdr3_aa: CASRTIMDTGELFF
j_call: TRBJ2-1; clone_size: -; d_call: -; v_call: TRBV24-1; cdr3_nt: TGTGCCACCAGTGTCACCCCAGGGAGCCGCTTACAGAATGAGCAGTTCTTC; cdr3_aa: CATSVTPGSRLQNEQFF
j_call: TRBJ2-7; clone_size: many; d_call: TRBD2; v_call: TRBV5-1; cdr3_nt: TGCGCCAGCAGCTCTGGGACTAGCGGGTTTGCCTACGAGCAGTACTTC; cdr3_aa: CASSSGTSGFAYEQYF
j_call: TRBJ2-1; clone_size: many; d_call: -; v_call: TRBV5-4; cdr3_nt: TGTGCCAGCAGCCTCGGAGGCAGTGGCAGGGAGAATGAGCAGTTCTTC; cdr3_aa: CASSLGGSGRENEQFF
j_call: TRBJ1-2; clone_size: few; d_call: TRBD1; v_call: TRBV4-2; cdr3_nt: TGTGCCAGCAGCCAACCCGGACAGGGGTTGGGATATGGCTACACCTTC; cdr3_aa: CASSQPGQGLGYGYTF
j_call: TRBJ2-7; clone_size: few; d_call: -; v_call: TRBV7-2; cdr3_nt: TGTGCCAGCAGCCTCCCGGAGTCCTACGAGCAGTACTTC; cdr3_aa: CASSLPESYEQYF
j_call: TRBJ2-3; clone_size: many; d_call: TRBD2; v_call: TRBV7-3; cdr3_nt: TGTGCCAGCAGCCTCCGGACTAGCGGGGCCACAGATACGCAGTATTTT; cdr3_aa: CASSLRTSGATDTQYF
j_call: TRBJ1-4; clone_size: -; d_call: -; v_call: TRBV30; cdr3_nt: TGTGCCTGGATGAAGGGCCGAAGGGAAAAACTGTTTTTT; cdr3_aa: CAWMKGRREKLFF
j_call: TRBJ2-7; clone_size: few; d_call: -; v_call: TRBV7-9; cdr3_nt: TGTGCCAGCAGCCCTCGGGGAGGGGGTTCCTACGAGCAGTACTTC; cdr3_aa: CASSPRGGGSYEQYF
j_call: TRBJ2-4; clone_size: many; d_call: -; v_call: TRBV20-1; cdr3_nt: TGCAGTGCCCTTAGGGACACTAAAAACATTCAGTACTTC; cdr3_aa: CSALRDTKNIQYF
j_call: TRBJ2-7; clone_size: few; d_call: -; v_call: TRBV14; cdr3_nt: TGTGCCAGCAGCCACTCTCGGGAGCAGTTTCCTGACTTC; cdr3_aa: CASSHSREQFPDF
j_call: TRBJ1-5; clone_size: few; d_call: TRBD1; v_call: TRBV20-1; cdr3_nt: TGCAGTGCTAGAGACCAGGGGGGCTATAGCAATCAGCCCCAGCATTTT; cdr3_aa: CSARDQGGYSNQPQHF
j_call: TRBJ2-2; clone_size: few; d_call: -; v_call: TRBV11-3; cdr3_nt: TGTGCCAGCAGCGCCTCTCTAGCGTCCGGGGAGCTGTTTTTT; cdr3_aa: CASSASLASGELFF
j_call: TRBJ2-3; clone_size: many; d_call: -; v_call: TRBV20-1; cdr3_nt: TGCAGTGCTAGAGGGGGGGGCCTGGATACGCAGTATTTT; cdr3_aa: CSARGGGLDTQYF
j_call: TRBJ2-5; clone_size: -; d_call: -; v_call: TRBV20-1; cdr3_nt: TGCAGTGTTATCCCACAGGGCCGGAGGGCCCAGTACTTC; cdr3_aa: CSVIPQGRRAQYF
j_call: TRBJ2-4; clone_size: many; d_call: -; v_call: TRBV5-1; cdr3_nt: TGCGCCAGCACGTCTTCCGGGGGTAACATTCAGTACTTC; cdr3_aa: CASTSSGGNIQYF
j_call: TRBJ1-4; clone_size: many; d_call: -; v_call: TRBV25-1; cdr3_nt: TGTGCCAGCAGTCCCCTCCTGGGCCAGAATGAAAAACTGTTTTTT; cdr3_aa: CASSPLLGQNEKLFF
j_call: TRBJ2-1; clone_size: few; d_call: TRBD2; v_call: TRBV4-3; cdr3_nt: TGCGCCAGCAGCCAAGATCAAGCGGGGGGGCTTCCCGATGAGCAGTTCTTC; cdr3_aa: CASSQDQAGGLPDEQFF
j_call: TRBJ1-4; clone_size: few; d_call: -; v_call: TRBV24-1; cdr3_nt: TGTGCCACCAGTGAAGGGGTAGTTAATGAAAAACTGTTTTTT; cdr3_aa: CATSEGVVNEKLFF
j_call: TRBJ2-1; clone_size: many; d_call: -; v_call: TRBV29-1; cdr3_nt: TGCAGCGTAGGGGCGGGCAGCTCCTACAATGAGCAGTTCTTC; cdr3_aa: CSVGAGSSYNEQFF
j_call: TRBJ2-1; clone_size: few; d_call: -; v_call: TRBV20-1; cdr3_nt: TGCAGTGCTAGAAATTTGGGGCCCGGCACCAGCAATGAGCAGTTCTTC; cdr3_aa: CSARNLGPGTSNEQFF
j_call: TRBJ2-1; clone_size: many; d_call: -; v_call: TRBV7-9; cdr3_nt: TGTGCCAGCAGCTTAGGCGAGGAGAAGTTCTTC; cdr3_aa: CASSLGEEKFF